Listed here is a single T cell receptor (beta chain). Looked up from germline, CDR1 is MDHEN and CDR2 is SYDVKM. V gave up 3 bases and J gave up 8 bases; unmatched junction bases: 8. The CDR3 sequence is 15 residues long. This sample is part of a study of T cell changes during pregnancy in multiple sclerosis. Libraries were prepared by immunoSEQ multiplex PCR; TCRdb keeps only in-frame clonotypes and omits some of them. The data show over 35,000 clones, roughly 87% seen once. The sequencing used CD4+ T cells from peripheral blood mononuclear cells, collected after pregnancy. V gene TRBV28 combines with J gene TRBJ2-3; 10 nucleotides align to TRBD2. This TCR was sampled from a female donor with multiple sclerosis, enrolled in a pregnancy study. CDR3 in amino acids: CASSFVAGGPGTQYF. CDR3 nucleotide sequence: TGTGCCAGCAGTTTCGTAGCGGGGGGCCCCGGTACGCAGTATTTT. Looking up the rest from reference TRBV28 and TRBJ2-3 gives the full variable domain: DVKVTQSSRYLVKRTGEKVFLECVQDMDHENMFWYRQDPGLGLRLIYFSYDVKMKEKGDIPEGYSVSREKKERFSLILESASTNQTSMYLCASSFVAGGPGTQYFGPGTRLTVL.